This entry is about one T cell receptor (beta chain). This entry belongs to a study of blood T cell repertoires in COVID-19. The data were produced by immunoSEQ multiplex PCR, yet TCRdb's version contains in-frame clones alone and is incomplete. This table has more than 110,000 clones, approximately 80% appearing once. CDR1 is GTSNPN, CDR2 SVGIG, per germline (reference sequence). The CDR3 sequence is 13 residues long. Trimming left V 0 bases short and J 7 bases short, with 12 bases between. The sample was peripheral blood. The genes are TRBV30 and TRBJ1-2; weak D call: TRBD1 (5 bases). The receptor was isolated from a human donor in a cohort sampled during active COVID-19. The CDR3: CAWSVAGDSGYTF. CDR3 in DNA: TGTGCCTGGAGTGTCGCGGGAGACAGTGGCTACACCTTC.